Sequencing of this T cell receptor beta chain was carried out in a study of T cells after somatic rescue of genetic block. The CDR3 extends over 11 amino acids. The germline V gene has CDR1 DFQATT and CDR2 SNEGSKA (reference sequence). The germline V and J ends were trimmed by 6 bases and 3 bases, with 8 bases remaining between them. Some clones are missing from TCRdb's copy, which holds only in-frame ones; the method was immunoSEQ multiplex PCR. Altogether about 72,000 clones are present, roughly 90% being singletons, with the ten largest covering around 2.8%. The V gene is TRBV20-1, the J gene TRBJ1-2; no definite D call. The clonotype comes from a man younger than 40. The sequenced sample was peripheral blood mononuclear cells (PBMCs). The CDR3 here is CSARIDYGYTF. CDR3 nucleotides: TGCAGTGCGCGCATAGACTATGGCTACACCTTC.